The source of this TCR beta chain is a study of CD8 T cells in ankylosing spondylitis. Overall study results and limits: In ankylosing spondylitis patients, matched synovial fluid reportedly showed significant enrichment of disease-linked clones.

This CDR3 contains 14 residues. There are a few counts of this clonotype. Antigen unknown. TCRdb itself ran the 5' RACE reads through MiXCR, one entry per CDR3 protein. The data show 250,000 to 350,000 distinct CDR3 sequences, 15% to 20% seen once. This clonotype was sampled from a male donor with ankylosing spondylitis or in good health (not recorded which). Sequenced material: blood, either unsorted or a sorted T cell fraction (not recorded which). The V gene is TRBV21-1, the J gene TRBJ1-5. TRBV21-1 is assigned pseudogene status. CDR3 nucleotides: TGTGCCAGCAGCAAAGGAGGGATAAATCAGCCCCAGCATTTT. Amino acid sequence: CASSKGGINQPQHF.